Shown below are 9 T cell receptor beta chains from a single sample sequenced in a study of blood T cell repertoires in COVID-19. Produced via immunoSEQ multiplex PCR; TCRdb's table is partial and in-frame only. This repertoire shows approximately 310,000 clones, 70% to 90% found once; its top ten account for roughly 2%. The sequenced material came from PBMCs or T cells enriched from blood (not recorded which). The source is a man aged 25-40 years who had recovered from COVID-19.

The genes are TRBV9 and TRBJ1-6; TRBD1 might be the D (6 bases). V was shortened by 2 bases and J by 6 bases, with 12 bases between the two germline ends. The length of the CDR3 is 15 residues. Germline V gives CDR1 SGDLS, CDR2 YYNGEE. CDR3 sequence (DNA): TGTGCCAGCAGCGTCAAGGACAGCCGTAATTCACCCCTCCACTTT. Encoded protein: CASSVKDSRNSPLHF.

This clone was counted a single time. The CDR3 coding sequence is TGTGCCAGCACCACGGTGAGGAATACGCAGTATTTT. This translates into CASTTVRNTQYF. The chain uses TRBV6-5 and TRBJ2-3; D remains unclear. The germline gives CDR1 MNHEY, CDR2 SVGAGI. This CDR3 region has 12 residues. The V gene lost 7 bases and the J gene lost 7 bases, with 12 bases spanning the gap.

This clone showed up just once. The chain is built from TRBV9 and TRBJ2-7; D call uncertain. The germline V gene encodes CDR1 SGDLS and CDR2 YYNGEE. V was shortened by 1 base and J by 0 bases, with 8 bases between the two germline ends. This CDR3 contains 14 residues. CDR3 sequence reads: CASSVSASSYEQYF. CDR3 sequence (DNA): TGTGCCAGCAGCGTATCTGCGAGCTCCTACGAGCAGTACTTC.

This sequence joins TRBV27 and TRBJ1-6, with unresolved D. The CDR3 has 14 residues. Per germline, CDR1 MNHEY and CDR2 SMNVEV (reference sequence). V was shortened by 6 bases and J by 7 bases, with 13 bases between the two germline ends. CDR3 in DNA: TGTGCCAGCAGCCTAGCTCCGGAAAATTCACCCCTCCACTTT. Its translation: CASSLAPENSPLHF.

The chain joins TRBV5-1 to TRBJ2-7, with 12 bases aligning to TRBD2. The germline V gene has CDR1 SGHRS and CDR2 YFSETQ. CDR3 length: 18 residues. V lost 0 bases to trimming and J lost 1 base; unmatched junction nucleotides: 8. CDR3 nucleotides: TGCGCCAGCAGCTTGGGCCCCTTGACTAGCGGGGGATCCTACGAGCAGTACTTC. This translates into CASSLGPLTSGGSYEQYF.

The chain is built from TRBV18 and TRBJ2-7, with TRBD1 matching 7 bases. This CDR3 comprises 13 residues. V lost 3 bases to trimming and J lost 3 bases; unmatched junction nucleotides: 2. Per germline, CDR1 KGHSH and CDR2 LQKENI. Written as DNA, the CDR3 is TGTGCCAGCTCACCGGGGACAGACTACGAGCAGTACTTC. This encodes CASSPGTDYEQYF.

The CDR3 reads CASSIAGLASYEQYF. CDR3 sequence (DNA): TGTGCCAGTAGTATAGCGGGACTAGCATCCTACGAGCAGTACTTC. V usage is TRBV19 and J usage is TRBJ2-7; 9 nucleotides line up with TRBD2. The germline gives CDR1 LNHDA, CDR2 SQIVND (reference sequence). CDR3 length: 15 amino acids. V lost 1 base to trimming and J lost 1 base; unmatched junction nucleotides: 2.

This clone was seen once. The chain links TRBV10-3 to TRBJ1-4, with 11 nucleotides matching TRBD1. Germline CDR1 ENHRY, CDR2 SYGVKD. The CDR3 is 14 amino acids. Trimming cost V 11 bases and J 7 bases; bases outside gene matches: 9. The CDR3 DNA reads TGTGCCTCCAGGGCCGGGACAGGGGGTGAAAAACTGTTTTTT. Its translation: CASRAGTGGEKLFF.

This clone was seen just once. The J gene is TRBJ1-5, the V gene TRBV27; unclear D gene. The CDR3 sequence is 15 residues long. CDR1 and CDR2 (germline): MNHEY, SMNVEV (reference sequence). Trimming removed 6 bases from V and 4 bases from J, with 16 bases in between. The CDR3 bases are TGTGCCAGCAGGCAAAGTGGTATAGCAAATCAGCCCCAGCATTTT. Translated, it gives CASRQSGIANQPQHF.